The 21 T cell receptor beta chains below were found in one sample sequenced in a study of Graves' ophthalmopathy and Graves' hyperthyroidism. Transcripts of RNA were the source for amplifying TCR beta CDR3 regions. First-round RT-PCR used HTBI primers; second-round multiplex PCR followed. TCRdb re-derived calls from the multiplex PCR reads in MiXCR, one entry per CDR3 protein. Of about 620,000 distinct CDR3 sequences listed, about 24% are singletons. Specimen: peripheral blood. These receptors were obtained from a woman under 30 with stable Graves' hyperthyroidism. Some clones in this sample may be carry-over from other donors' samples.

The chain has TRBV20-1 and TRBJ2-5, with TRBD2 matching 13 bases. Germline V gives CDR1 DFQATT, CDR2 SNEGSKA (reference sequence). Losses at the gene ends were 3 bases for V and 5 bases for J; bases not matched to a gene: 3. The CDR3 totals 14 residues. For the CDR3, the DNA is TGCAGTGCTAGGGCGACTAGCGGGGGGGAGACCCAGTACTTC. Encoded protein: CSARATSGGETQYF.

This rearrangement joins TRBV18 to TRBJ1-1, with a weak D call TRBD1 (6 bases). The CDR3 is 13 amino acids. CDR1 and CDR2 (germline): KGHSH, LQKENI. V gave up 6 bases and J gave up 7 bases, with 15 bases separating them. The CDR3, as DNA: TGTGCCAGCTCGGGCGAACAGGGAGGTGAAGCTTTCTTT. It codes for CASSGEQGGEAFF.

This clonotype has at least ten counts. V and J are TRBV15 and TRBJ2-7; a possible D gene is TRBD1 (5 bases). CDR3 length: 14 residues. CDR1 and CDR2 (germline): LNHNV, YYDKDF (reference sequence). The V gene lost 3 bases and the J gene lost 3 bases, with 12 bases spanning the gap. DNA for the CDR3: TGTGCCACCAGCAGGGGTGGGGCACTCTACGAGCAGTACTTC. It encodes CATSRGGALYEQYF.

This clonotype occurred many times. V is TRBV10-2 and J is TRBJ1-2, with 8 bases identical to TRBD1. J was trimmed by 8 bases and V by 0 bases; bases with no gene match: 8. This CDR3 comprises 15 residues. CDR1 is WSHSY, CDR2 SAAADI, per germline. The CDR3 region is CASSESRTGRLGYTF. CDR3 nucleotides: TGCGCCAGCAGTGAGTCAAGGACAGGGAGGCTCGGCTACACCTTC.

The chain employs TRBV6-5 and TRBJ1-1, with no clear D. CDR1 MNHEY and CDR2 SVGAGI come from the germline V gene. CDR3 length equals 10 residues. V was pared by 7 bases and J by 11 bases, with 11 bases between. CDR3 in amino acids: CASIQTEAFF. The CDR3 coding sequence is TGTGCCAGCATCCAAACGGAGGCTTTCTTT.

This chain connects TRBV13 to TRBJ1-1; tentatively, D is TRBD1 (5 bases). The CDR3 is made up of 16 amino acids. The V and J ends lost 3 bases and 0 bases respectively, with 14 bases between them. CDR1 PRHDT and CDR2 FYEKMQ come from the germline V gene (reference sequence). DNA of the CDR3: TGTGCCAGCAGCTTGCGAGGGACTCACATGAACACTGAAGCTTTCTTT. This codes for CASSLRGTHMNTEAFF. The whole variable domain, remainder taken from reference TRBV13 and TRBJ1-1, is AAGVIQSPRHLIKEKRETATLKCYPIPRHDTVYWYQQGPGQDPQFLISFYEKMQSDKGSIPDRFSAQQFSDYHSELNMSSLELGDSALYFCASSLRGTHMNTEAFFGQGTRLTVV.

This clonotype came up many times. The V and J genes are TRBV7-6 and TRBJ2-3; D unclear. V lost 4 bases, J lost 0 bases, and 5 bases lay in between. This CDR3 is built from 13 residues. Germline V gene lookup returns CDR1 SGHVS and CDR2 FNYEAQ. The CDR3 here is CASSYASTDTQYF. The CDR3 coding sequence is TGTGCCAGCAGCTATGCTAGCACAGATACGCAGTATTTT.

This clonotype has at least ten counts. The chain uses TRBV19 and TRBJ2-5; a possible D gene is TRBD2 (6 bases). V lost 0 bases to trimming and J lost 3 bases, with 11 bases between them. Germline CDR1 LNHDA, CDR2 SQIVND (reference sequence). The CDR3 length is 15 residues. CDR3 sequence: CASSIDWRAEETQYF. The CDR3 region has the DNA TGTGCCAGTAGTATAGATTGGAGGGCGGAAGAGACCCAGTACTTC. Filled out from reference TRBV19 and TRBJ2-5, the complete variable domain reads DGGITQSPKYLFRKEGQNVTLSCEQNLNHDAMYWYRQDPGQGLRLIYYSQIVNDFQKGDIAEGYSVSREKKESFPLTVTSAQKNPTAFYLCASSIDWRAEETQYFGPGTRLLVL.

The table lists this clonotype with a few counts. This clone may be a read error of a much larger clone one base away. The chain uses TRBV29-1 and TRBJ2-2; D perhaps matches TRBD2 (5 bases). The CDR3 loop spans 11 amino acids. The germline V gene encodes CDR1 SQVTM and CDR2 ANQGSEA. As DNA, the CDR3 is TGCAGCGCAATTAACACCGGGGAGCTGTGTTTT. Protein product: CSAINTGELCF.

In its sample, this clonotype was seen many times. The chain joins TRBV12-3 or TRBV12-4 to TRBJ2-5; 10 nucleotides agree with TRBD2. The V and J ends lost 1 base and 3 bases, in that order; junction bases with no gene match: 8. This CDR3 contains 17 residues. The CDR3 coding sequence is TGTGCCAGCAGTTTAGGGACTAGCGGTAGGATAAAAGAGACCCAGTACTTC. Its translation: CASSLGTSGRIKETQYF.

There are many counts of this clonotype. The CDR3 DNA reads as TGTGCCTGGAGTCCGGGAATCGGCAATCAGCCCCAGCATTTT. As protein: CAWSPGIGNQPQHF. The chain combines TRBV30 with TRBJ1-5; D is ambiguous. CDR3 length equals 14 residues. From germline, CDR1 is GTSNPN and CDR2 SVGIG (reference sequence). Trimming cost V 2 bases and J 2 bases, with 10 bases left between them.

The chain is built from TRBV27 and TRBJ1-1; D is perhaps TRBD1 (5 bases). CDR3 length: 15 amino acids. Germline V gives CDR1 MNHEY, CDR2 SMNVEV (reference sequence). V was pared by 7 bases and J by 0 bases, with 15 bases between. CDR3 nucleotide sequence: TGTGCCAGCACTCCTATCGAGGGGTTGAACACTGAAGCTTTCTTT. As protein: CASTPIEGLNTEAFF.

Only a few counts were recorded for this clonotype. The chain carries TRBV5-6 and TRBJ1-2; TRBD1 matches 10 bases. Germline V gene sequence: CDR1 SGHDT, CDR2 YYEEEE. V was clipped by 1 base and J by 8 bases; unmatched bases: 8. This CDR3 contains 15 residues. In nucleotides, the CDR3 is TGTGCCAGCAGCTTGAAGACAGGGGGCAAAGGGGGCTACACCTTC. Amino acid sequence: CASSLKTGGKGGYTF.

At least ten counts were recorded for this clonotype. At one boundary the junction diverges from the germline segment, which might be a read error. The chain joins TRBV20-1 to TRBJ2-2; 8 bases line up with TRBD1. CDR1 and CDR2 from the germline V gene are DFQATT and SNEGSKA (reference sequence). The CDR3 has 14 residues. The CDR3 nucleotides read TGCAGTGCTAGAGTTTCGACAGGGGCCGGGGAGCTGGTTTTT. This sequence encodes CSARVSTGAGELVF.

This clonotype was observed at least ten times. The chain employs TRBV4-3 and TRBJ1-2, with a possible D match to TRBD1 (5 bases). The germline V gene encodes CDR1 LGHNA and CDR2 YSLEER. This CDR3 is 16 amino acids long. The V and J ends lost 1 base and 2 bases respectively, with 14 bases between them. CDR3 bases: TGCGCCAGCAGCCAAGCCCTTTCGACAGTGAACTATGGCTACACCTTC. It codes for CASSQALSTVNYGYTF.

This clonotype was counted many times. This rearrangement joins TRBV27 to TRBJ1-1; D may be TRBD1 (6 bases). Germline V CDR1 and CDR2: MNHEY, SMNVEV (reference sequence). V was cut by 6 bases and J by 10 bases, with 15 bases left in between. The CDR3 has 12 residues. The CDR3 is CASRSPGQRAFF. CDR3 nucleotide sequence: TGTGCCAGCAGATCCCCCGGACAGCGAGCTTTCTTT.

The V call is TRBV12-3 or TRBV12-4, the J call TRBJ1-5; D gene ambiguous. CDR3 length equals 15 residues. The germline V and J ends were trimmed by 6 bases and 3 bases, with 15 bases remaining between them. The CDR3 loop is CASSEEGFSNQPQHF. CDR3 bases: TGTGCCAGCAGCGAAGAAGGTTTCTCCAATCAGCCCCAGCATTTT.

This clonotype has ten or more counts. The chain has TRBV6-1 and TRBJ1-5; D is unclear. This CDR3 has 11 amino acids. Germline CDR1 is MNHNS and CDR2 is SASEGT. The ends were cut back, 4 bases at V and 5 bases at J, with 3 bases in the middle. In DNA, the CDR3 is TGTGCCAGCAGTGTGGATCAGCCCCAGCATTTT. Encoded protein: CASSVDQPQHF.

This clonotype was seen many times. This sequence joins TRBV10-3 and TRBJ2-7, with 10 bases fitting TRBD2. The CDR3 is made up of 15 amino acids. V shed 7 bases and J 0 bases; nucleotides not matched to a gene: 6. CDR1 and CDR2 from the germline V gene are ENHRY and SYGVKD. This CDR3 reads CAIKAGGPSSYEQYF. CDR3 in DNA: TGTGCCATCAAAGCGGGAGGGCCCAGCTCCTACGAGCAGTACTTC.

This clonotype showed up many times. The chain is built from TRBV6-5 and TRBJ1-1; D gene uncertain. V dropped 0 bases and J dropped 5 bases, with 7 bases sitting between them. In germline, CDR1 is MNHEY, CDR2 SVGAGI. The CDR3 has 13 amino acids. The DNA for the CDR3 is TGTGCCAGCAGTTACTCGATCCAAACTGAAGCTTTCTTT. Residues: CASSYSIQTEAFF.

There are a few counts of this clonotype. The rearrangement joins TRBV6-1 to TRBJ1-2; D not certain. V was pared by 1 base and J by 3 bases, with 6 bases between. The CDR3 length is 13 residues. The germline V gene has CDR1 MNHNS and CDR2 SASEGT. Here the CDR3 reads CASSEEAYYGYTF. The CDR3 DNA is TGTGCCAGCAGTGAAGAAGCTTACTATGGCTACACCTTC.